This T cell receptor (beta chain) was found in a study of CD4 T cells in relation to SARS-CoV-2 and coronaviruses. Study-wide background: TCR beta CDR3s were sequenced after roughly nine-day antigen culture of PBMCs. Study results and limitations: Crossreactive clones expanded significantly less to SARS-CoV-2 than monoreactive clones.

Germline V lookup: CDR1 SGHDT, CDR2 YYEEEE. The CDR3 has 16 residues. Trimming took off 1 base at V and 2 bases at J, with 16 bases between the two ends. Sequencing used immunoSEQ multiplex PCR; TCRdb keeps in-frame clones, though not all of them. The sample lists 15,000 to 20,000 clones, approximately 82% occurring once. On this clone itself: Its antigen remains unidentified.

CD4+ T cells from unexposed donors were obtained before the COVID-19 pandemic (2011-2018). After roughly ten days of culture, CD4+ T cells were isolated. Cells permitting, SARS-CoV-2 S/N and four cold-coronavirus spikes were tested on unexposed-donor CD4+ T cells. Source material: CD4+ T cells from PBMCs, cultured in vitro. The chain links TRBV5-6 to TRBJ2-7; D is uncertain. The sequence came from a human donor in good health. CDR3 sequence: CASSLRLQVSTYEQYF. The DNA for the CDR3 is TGTGCCAGCAGCTTGCGATTGCAGGTTTCGACCTACGAGCAGTACTTC.